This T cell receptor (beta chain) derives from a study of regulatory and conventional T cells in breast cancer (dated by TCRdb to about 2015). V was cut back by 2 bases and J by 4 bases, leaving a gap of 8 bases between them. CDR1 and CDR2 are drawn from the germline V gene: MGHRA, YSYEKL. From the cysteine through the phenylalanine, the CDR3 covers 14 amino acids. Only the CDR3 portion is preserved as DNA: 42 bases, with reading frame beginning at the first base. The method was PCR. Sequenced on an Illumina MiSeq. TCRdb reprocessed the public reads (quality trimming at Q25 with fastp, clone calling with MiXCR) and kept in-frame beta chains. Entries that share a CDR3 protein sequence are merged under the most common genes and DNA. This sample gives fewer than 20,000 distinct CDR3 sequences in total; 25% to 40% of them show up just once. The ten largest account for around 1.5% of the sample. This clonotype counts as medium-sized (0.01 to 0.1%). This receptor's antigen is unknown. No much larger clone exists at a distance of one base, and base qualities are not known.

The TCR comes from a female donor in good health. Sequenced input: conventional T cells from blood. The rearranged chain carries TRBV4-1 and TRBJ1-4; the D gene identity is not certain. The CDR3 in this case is CASSQLTVNEKLFF. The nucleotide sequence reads TGCGCCAGCAGCCAACTTACAGTTAATGAAAAACTGTTTTTT.